This T cell receptor beta chain was identified in a study of cytomegalovirus exposure and HLA in healthy donors. Concerning this clone: As yet, its antigen is unknown.

A multiplex PCR was run with 60 Vbeta primers and 13 Jbeta primers. The assay was immunoSEQ multiplex PCR, and TCRdb's table has in-frame clones only and misses some. The repertoire consists of 77,000 or so clones, with 78% occurring once and the leading ten covering 1.6%. The length of the CDR3 is 16 residues. Germline V gene lookup returns CDR1 MGHRA and CDR2 YSYEKL. After removal of 5 bases from V and 3 bases from J, the junction contained 6 bases not matched to a gene. General study results and limits: Accurate prediction of most subjects' HLA-A and HLA-B alleles from TCR beta sequences was reported.

This clonotype originated in a man aged 35 to 55 in good health and CMV-seronegative. Sequenced material: PBMCs. The rearrangement links TRBV4-1 to TRBJ1-4; TRBD1 aligns across 10 bases. The CDR3 DNA is TGCGCCAGCAGCTCAGACAGGGGGCTATCTAATGAAAAACTGTTTTTT. Translating gives CASSSDRGLSNEKLFF.